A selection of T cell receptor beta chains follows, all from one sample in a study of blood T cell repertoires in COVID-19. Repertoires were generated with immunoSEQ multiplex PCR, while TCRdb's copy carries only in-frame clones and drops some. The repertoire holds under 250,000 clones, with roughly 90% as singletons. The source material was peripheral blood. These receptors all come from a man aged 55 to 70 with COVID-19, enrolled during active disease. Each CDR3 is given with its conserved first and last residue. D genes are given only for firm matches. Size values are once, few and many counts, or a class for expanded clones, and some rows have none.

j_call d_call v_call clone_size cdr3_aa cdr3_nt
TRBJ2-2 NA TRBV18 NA CASSPLSPTGRTGELFF TGTGCCAGCTCACCACTTTCCCCGACAGGGAGGACCGGGGAGCTGTTTTTT
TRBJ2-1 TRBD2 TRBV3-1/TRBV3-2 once CASSQRGTSGRPRQTSSYNEQFF TGTGCCAGCAGCCAGCGCGGGACTAGCGGGAGGCCTCGACAAACAAGCTCCTACAATGAGCAGTTCTTC
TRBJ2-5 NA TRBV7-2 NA CASSLEGQGQETQYF TGTGCCAGCAGCTTAGAGGGGCAGGGACAAGAGACCCAGTACTTC
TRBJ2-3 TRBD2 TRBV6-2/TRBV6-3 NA CASSWGLATDTQYF TGTGCCAGCAGCTGGGGACTAGCGACAGATACGCAGTATTTT
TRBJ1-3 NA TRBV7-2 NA CASSRRTGNTIYF TGTGCCAGCAGCCGCCGGACGGGGAACACCATATATTTT
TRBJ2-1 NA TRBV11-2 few CASSLRDQQFF TGTGCCAGCAGCTTAAGAGATCAGCAGTTCTTC
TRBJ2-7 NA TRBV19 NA CASSIDREAVNPYEQYF TGTGCCAGTAGTATAGATCGCGAGGCAGTCAATCCCTACGAGCAGTACTTC
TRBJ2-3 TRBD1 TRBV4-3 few CASSRGTGGPDTQYF TGCGCCAGCAGCCGAGGGACAGGGGGACCAGATACGCAGTATTTT
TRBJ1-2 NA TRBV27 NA CASSSQGAGYGYTF TGTGCCAGCAGTTCACAAGGCGCGGGTTATGGCTACACCTTC
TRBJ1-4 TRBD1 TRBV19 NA CATGGRGYIEKLFF TGTGCCACCGGCGGCAGGGGGTACATTGAAAAACTGTTTTTT
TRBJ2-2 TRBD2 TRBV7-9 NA CASSPGLVPATGELFF TGTGCCAGCAGCCCGGGACTAGTTCCCGCCACCGGGGAGCTGTTTTTT
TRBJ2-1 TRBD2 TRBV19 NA CASRGLAGVGYNEQFF TGTGCCAGTAGAGGACTAGCGGGAGTAGGGTACAATGAGCAGTTCTTC
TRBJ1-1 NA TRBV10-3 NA CATKTGGLTGTEAFF TGTGCCACCAAGACAGGCGGGCTTACCGGCACTGAAGCTTTCTTT
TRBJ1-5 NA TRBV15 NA CATSRDPGSQPQHF TGTGCCACCAGCAGAGATCCCGGGTCACAGCCCCAGCATTTT
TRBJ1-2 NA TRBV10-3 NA CAISEIAGRGYYGYTF TGTGCCATCAGTGAGATAGCAGGAAGGGGTTACTATGGCTACACCTTC
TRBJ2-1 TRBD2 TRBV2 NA CASSDLTSGGNEQFF TGTGCCAGCAGTGACTTGACTAGCGGTGGCAATGAGCAGTTCTTC
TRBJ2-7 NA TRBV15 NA CATSVLQGEQYF TGTGCCACCAGCGTCCTACAGGGCGAGCAGTACTTC
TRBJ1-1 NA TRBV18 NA CASSPLQGEAFF TGTGCCAGCTCACCACTGCAGGGAGAAGCTTTCTTT
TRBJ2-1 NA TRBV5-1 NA CASSQVMIRESYNEQFF TGCGCCAGCAGCCAGGTAATGATAAGAGAGTCCTACAATGAGCAGTTCTTC
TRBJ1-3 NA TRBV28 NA CASSTVDSGNTIYF TGTGCCAGCAGTACTGTGGACAGTGGAAACACCATATATTTT
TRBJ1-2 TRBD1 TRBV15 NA CATSRETGAGYGYTF TGTGCCACCAGCAGAGAAACAGGGGCTGGCTATGGCTACACCTTC
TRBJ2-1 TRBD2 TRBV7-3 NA CASSTRGGRTDEQFF TGTGCCAGCAGCACCCGGGGGGGGCGCACCGATGAGCAGTTCTTC
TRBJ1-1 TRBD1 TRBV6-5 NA CASKIDRGPNTEAFF TGTGCCAGCAAAATCGACAGGGGCCCGAACACTGAAGCTTTCTTT
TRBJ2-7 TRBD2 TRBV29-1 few CSATGSGDSYEQYF TGCAGCGCGACGGGTAGCGGGGACTCCTACGAGCAGTACTTC
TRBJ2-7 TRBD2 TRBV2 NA CASSTSSGGGEQYF TGTGCCAGCAGCACCTCTAGCGGGGGGGGCGAGCAGTACTTC
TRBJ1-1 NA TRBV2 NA CASTQGNGNTEAFF TGTGCCAGCACCCAGGGGAATGGGAACACTGAAGCTTTCTTT
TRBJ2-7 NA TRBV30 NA CAWGGVTYEQYF TGTGCCTGGGGAGGCGTCACCTACGAGCAGTACTTC
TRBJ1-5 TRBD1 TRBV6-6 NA CASRGQGENQPQHF TGTGCCAGCAGAGGACAGGGGGAAAATCAGCCCCAGCATTTT
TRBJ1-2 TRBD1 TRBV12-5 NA CASGLAGQELGGYTF TGTGCTAGTGGTTTGGCGGGACAGGAATTAGGCGGCTACACCTTC
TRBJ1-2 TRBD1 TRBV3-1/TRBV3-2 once CASSHEGQGTYGYTF TGTGCCAGCAGCCACGAGGGACAGGGAACATATGGCTACACCTTC
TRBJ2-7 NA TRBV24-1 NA CATSDHTGKQYF TGTGCCACCAGTGATCACACCGGGAAGCAGTACTTC
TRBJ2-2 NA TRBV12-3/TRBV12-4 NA CASSRAGELFF TGTGCCAGCAGTCGGGCCGGGGAGCTGTTTTTT
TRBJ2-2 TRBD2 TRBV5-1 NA CASSLPGLAGATGELFF TGCGCCAGCAGCTTGCCGGGACTAGCGGGAGCCACCGGGGAGCTGTTTTTT
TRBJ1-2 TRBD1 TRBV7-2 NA CASSLANRGGIDYGYTF TGTGCCAGCAGCTTAGCAAACAGGGGGGGAATTGACTATGGCTACACCTTC
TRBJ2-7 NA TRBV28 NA CASSGGGRAYEQYF TGTGCCAGCAGTGGGGGGGGCCGAGCCTACGAGCAGTACTTC
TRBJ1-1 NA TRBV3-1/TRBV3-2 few CASSQGARAEAFF TGTGCCAGCAGCCAGGGGGCTAGGGCTGAAGCTTTCTTT
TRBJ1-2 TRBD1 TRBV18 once CASSPLQGAGGYTF TGTGCCAGCTCACCACTCCAGGGGGCGGGTGGCTACACCTTC
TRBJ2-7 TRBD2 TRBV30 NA CAWGTRSGGAYEQYF TGTGCCTGGGGAACCCGTAGCGGGGGGGCCTACGAGCAGTACTTC
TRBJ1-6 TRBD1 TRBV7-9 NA CASRLQGNYSPLHF TGTGCCAGCAGACTACAGGGGAACTATTCACCCCTCCACTTT
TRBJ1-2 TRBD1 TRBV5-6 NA CASSLTGTGVAYGYTF TGTGCCAGCAGCTTGACCGGGACAGGGGTGGCCTATGGCTACACCTTC
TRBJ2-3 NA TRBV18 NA CASSLGGLRGATDTQYF TGTGCCAGCTCACTCGGCGGCCTGCGGGGAGCCACAGATACGCAGTATTTT
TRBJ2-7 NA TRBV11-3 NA CASSREMELSNEQYF TGTGCCAGCAGCCGTGAGATGGAGCTGAGCAACGAGCAGTACTTC
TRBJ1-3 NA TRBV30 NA CAWSVGGSGNTIYF TGTGCCTGGAGTGTAGGAGGATCTGGAAACACCATATATTTT
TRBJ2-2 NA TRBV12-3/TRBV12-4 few CASSLGSGELFF TGTGCCAGCAGTTTGGGGAGCGGGGAGCTGTTTTTT
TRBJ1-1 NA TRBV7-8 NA CASSFGEGTEAFF TGTGCCAGCAGCTTTGGGGAGGGCACTGAAGCTTTCTTT
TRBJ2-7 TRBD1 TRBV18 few CASSAGTGVLMEQYF TGTGCCAGCTCAGCCGGGACAGGGGTCCTGATGGAGCAGTACTTC
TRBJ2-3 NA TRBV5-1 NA CASSSGFPDTQYF TGCGCCAGCAGCTCGGGGTTCCCAGATACGCAGTATTTT
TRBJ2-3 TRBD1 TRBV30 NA CAWSKLGPSGQGRAADTQYF TGTGCCTGGAGTAAACTTGGACCCTCGGGACAGGGGCGAGCTGCAGATACGCAGTATTTT
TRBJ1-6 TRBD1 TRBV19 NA CASSGQGASPLHF TGTGCCAGTTCGGGACAGGGGGCCTCACCCCTCCACTTT
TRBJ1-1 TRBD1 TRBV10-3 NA CAISESTMGQGGEGEAFF TGTGCCATCAGTGAGTCAACAATGGGACAGGGTGGGGAAGGTGAAGCTTTCTTT
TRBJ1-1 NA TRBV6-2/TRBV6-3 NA CASSYSAGSESEAFF TGTGCCAGCAGTTACTCGGCAGGGTCGGAGTCTGAAGCTTTCTTT
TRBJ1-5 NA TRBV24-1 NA CATSEGGQPQHF TGTGCCACCAGTGAGGGAGGTCAGCCCCAGCATTTT
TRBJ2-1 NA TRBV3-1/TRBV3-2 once CASSQSLSSYNEQFF TGTGCCAGCAGCCAATCCCTGAGCTCCTACAATGAGCAGTTCTTC
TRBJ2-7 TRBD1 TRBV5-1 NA CASSINSGQGMGEQYF TGCGCCAGCAGCATTAATTCGGGACAGGGCATGGGCGAGCAGTACTTC
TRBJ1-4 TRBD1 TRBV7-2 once CASSPNRGRGEKLFF TGTGCCAGCAGCCCGAACAGGGGGCGGGGGGAAAAACTGTTTTTT